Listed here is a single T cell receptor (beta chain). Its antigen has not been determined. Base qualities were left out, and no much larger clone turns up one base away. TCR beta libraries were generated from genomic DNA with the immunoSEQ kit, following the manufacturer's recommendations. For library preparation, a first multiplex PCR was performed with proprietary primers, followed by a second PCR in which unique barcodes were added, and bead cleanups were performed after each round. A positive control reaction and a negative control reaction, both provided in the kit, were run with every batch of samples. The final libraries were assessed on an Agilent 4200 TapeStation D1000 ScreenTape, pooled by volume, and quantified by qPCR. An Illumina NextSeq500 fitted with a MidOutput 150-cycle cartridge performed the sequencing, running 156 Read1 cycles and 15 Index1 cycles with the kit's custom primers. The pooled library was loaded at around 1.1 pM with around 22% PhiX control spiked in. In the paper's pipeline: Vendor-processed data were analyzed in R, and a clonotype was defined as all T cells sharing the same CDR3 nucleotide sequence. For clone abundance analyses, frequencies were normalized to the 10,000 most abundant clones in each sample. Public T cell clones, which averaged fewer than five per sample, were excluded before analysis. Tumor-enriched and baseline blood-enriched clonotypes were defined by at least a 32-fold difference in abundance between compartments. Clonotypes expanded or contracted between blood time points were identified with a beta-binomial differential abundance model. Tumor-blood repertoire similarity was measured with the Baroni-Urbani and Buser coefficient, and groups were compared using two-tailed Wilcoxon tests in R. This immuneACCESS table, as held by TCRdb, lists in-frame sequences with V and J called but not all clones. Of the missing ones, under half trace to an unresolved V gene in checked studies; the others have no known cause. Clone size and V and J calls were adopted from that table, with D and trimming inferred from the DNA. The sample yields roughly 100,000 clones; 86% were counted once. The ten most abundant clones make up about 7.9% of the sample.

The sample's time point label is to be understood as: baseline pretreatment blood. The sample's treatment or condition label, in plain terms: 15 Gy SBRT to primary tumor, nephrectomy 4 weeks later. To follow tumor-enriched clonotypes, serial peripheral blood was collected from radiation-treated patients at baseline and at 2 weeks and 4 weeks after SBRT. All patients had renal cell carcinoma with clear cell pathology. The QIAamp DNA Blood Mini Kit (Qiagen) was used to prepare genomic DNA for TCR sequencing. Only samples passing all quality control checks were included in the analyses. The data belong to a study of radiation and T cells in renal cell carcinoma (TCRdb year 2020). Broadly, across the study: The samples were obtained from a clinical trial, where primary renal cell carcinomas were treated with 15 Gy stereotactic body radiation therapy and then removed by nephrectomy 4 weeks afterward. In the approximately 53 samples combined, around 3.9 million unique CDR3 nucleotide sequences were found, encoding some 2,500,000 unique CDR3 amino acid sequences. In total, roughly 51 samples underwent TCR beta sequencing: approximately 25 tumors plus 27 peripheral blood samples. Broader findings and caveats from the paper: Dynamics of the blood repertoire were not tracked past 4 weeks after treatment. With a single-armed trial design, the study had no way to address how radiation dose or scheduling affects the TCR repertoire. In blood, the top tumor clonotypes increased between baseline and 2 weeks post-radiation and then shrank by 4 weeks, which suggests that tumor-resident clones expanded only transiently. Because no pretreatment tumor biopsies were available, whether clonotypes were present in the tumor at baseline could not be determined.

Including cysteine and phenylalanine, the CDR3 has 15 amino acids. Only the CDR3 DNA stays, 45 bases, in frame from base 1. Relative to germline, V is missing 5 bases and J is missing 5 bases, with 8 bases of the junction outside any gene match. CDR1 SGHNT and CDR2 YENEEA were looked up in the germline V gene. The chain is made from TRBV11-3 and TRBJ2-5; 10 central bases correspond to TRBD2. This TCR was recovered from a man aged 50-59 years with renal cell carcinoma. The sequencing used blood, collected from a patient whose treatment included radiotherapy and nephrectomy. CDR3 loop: CASSPTGTSVETQYF. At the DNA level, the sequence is TGTGCCAGCAGCCCCACCGGGACTAGCGTGGAGACCCAGTACTTC.